The 5 T cell receptor beta chains given below trace back to one sample, sequenced in a study of blood T cell repertoires in COVID-19. Using immunoSEQ multiplex PCR, the repertoire was profiled, and TCRdb retains in-frame clones only, with some absent. This sample has more than 400,000 clones; roughly 88% occur once, and the top ten carry approximately 0.65%. Sequenced material: PBMCs or T cells enriched from blood (not recorded which). The receptors were sampled from a young man who had recovered from COVID-19.

V is TRBV5-4 and J is TRBJ2-5; TRBD1 agrees at 8 bases. CDR1 and CDR2 (germline): SGHNT, YYREEE (reference sequence). CDR3 length: 16 residues. With 1 base clipped from V and 5 bases from J, the junction kept 10 bases outside the gene matches. The CDR3 bases are TGTGCCAGCAGCTTGAGGAGTACAGGGGGGTCGGAGACCCAGTACTTC. Amino acids: CASSLRSTGGSETQYF. The variable domain in full, completed from reference TRBV5-4 and TRBJ2-5, reads ETGVTQSPTHLIKTRGQQVTLRCSSQSGHNTVSWYQQALGQGPQFIFQYYREEENGRGNFPPRFSGLQFPNYSSELNVNALELDDSALYLCASSLRSTGGSETQYFGPGTRLLVL.

V and J are TRBV9 and TRBJ1-5; TRBD1 matches 8 bases. The V gene end was trimmed by 3 bases and the J gene end by 1 base; junction bases not matched to a gene: 9. The CDR3 runs to 17 residues. Looked up from germline, CDR1 is SGDLS and CDR2 is YYNGEE. CDR3: CASSAGTGLYSNQPQHF. The CDR3 DNA follows: TGTGCCAGCAGCGCCGGGACAGGCTTGTACAGCAATCAGCCCCAGCATTTT.

This sequence joins TRBV5-1 and TRBJ2-5; TRBD1 is a possible D gene (6 bases). The CDR3 has 13 residues. CDR1 SGHRS and CDR2 YFSETQ come from the germline V gene. The ends were cut back, 4 bases at V and 3 bases at J, with 10 bases in the middle. The CDR3 region is CASSAQGEETQYF. The CDR3 nucleotides read TGCGCCAGCAGCGCACAGGGAGAAGAGACCCAGTACTTC.

The V and J genes are TRBV10-3 and TRBJ2-1; 14 bases map to TRBD2. This CDR3 is 17 amino acids long. V lost 8 bases, J lost 3 bases, and 9 bases stayed unmatched. CDR1 ENHRY and CDR2 SYGVKD come from the germline V gene. The CDR3 region is CAIGLAGGLGVYNEQFF. In DNA form, the CDR3 reads TGTGCCATCGGACTAGCGGGAGGTCTGGGGGTCTACAATGAGCAGTTCTTC.

V gene TRBV28 combines with J gene TRBJ2-2; no definite D call. The CDR3 is 16 amino acids. Looked up from germline, CDR1 is MDHEN and CDR2 is SYDVKM. Trimming stripped 5 bases from V and 0 bases from J, with 13 bases between. DNA of the CDR3: TGTGCCAGCAGTCCCCGGTCGTACGCGAACACCGGGGAGCTGTTTTTT. Amino acids: CASSPRSYANTGELFF.